Following are 25 T cell receptor beta chains from one sample sequenced in a study of CD8+CD57+ T cells in acquired aplastic anemia. Those patients picked for sequencing had displayed CD8+CD57+ cell expansion on flow cytometry. For CDR3 and TCR beta VDJ profiling, genomic DNA was the template used. TCRdb passed the reads through MiXCR, listing each CDR3 protein once. The table has about 98,000 distinct CDR3 sequences, 55% to 80% seen once. Sequences were obtained from sorted CD4+, CD8+, or CD8+CD57+ T cells (not recorded which) from PBMCs. All receptors derive from a human donor with aplastic anemia.

This clonotype has a single count. The chain carries TRBV20-1 and TRBJ2-7; D is perhaps TRBD1 or TRBD2 (5 bases each). Trimming shortened V by 6 bases and J by 3 bases, and 18 bases separated the two germline ends. This CDR3 has 14 residues. Per the germline V gene, CDR1 is DFQATT and CDR2 is SNEGSKA (reference sequence). Here the CDR3 reads CSAPTMGPFYEQYF. As DNA, the CDR3 is TGCAGTGCACCGACTATGGGACCTTTCTACGAGCAGTACTTC.

This clonotype appeared a single time. CDR3 bases: TGTGCCACCAGTGAGGGGGTCACCGGGGAGCTGTTTTTT. Amino acid sequence: CATSEGVTGELFF. The chain carries TRBV24-1 and TRBJ2-2; either TRBD1 or TRBD2 may supply D (5 bases each). The V end was cut by 4 bases, the J end by 4 bases, with 6 bases between. The germline V gene encodes CDR1 KGHDR and CDR2 SFDVKD. This CDR3 contains 13 residues.

The chain has TRBV7-3 and TRBJ1-5; no firm D call. Germline CDR1 reads SGHTA; CDR2 reads FQGTGA. Trimming shortened V by 2 bases and J by 5 bases, and 7 bases separated the two germline ends. CDR3 size: 13 residues. Written as DNA, the CDR3 is TGTGCCAGCAGCTTAGGGCAGGATCAGCCCCAGCATTTT. Translated, it gives CASSLGQDQPQHF.

This clonotype was counted a few times. V is TRBV7-9 and J is TRBJ1-1; a possible D gene is TRBD1 (5 bases). This CDR3 comprises 13 residues. Germline loops: CDR1 SEHNR, CDR2 FQNEAQ (reference sequence). V dropped 2 bases and J dropped 4 bases, with 8 bases sitting between them. This CDR3 is CASSLTGTTEAFF. CDR3 bases: TGTGCCAGCAGCTTAACCGGGACCACTGAAGCTTTCTTT.

The table lists this clonotype with a count of one. The genes are TRBV6-1 and TRBJ1-5; no clear D gene. This CDR3 contains 16 residues. Germline V CDR1 and CDR2: MNHNS, SASEGT. V lost 3 bases and J 4 bases, leaving 16 bases between the germline ends. The CDR3 nucleotides read TGTGCCAGCAGTGATGTCCCGGCGAAGCTAAATCAGCCCCAGCATTTT. Its protein is CASSDVPAKLNQPQHF.

The V gene is TRBV11-2, the J gene TRBJ2-3, with D tentatively TRBD2 (5 bases). Germline V lookup: CDR1 SGHAT, CDR2 FQNNGV. Trimming stripped 8 bases from V and 2 bases from J, with 23 bases between. The length of the CDR3 is 17 residues. The CDR3 DNA sequence: TGTGCCAGCGGCCGAAATCGCGGGTCGACTTCCACAGATACGCAGTATTTT. It codes for CASGRNRGSTSTDTQYF.

In regard to this clonotype: Because it lacks the conserved phenylalanine or tryptophan at the end, this CDR3 is likely a read error. The chain links TRBV19 to TRBJ2-3, with 7 bases fitting TRBD2. V was pared by 3 bases and J by 4 bases, with 10 bases of the junction left unmatched. The CDR3 is 16 residues long. CDR1 and CDR2 (germline): LNHDA, SQIVND (reference sequence). CDR3: CASSITRGRASDTQYV. The CDR3 region has the DNA TGTGCCAGTAGTATTACGCGAGGGAGGGCCTCAGATACGCAGTATGTT.

The chain links TRBV19 to TRBJ1-3; D is undetermined. The germline CDR1 and CDR2 sequences are LNHDA and SQIVND (reference sequence). There are 14 residues in the CDR3. Trimming removed 8 bases from V and 0 bases from J, with 11 bases in between. This chain's CDR3 is CASCSGDSGNTIYF. DNA of the CDR3: TGTGCCAGTTGCTCAGGAGACTCTGGAAACACCATATATTTT.

This chain joins TRBV2 and TRBJ1-1; D gene uncertain. Germline loops: CDR1 SNHLY, CDR2 FYNNEI. This CDR3 has 12 residues. Trimming removed 7 bases at V and 2 bases at J, with 8 bases between. The CDR3: CASMAYNTEAFF. DNA of the CDR3: TGTGCCAGCATGGCGTATAACACTGAAGCTTTCTTT.

This clonotype was found many times. CDR3 in amino acids: CSARQTSSYEQYF. CDR3 DNA: TGCAGTGCTAGGCAGACCAGCTCCTACGAGCAGTACTTC. This chain links TRBV20-1 with TRBJ2-7; no reliable D call. The length of the CDR3 is 13 residues. The V end lost 3 bases, the J end lost 0 bases, and 9 bases lay between the germline ends. Germline V gene data show CDR1 as DFQATT and CDR2 as SNEGSKA (reference sequence).

This clonotype was seen just once. This chain connects TRBV20-1 to TRBJ2-2; tentatively, D is TRBD1 or TRBD2 (5 bases each). The CDR3 length is 14 residues. The ends were cut back, 1 base at V and 7 bases at J, with 13 bases in the middle. Germline V gives CDR1 DFQATT, CDR2 SNEGSKA (reference sequence). The DNA for the CDR3 is TGCAGTGCTAGAGTTAGAGGGGTTAGCGGGGAGCTGTTTTTT. Its translation: CSARVRGVSGELFF.

This clonotype was seen more than once but under ten times. The CDR3 spells CSAQGRANYGYTF. CDR3 sequence (DNA): TGCAGTGCTCAGGGCCGAGCTAACTATGGCTACACCTTC. The chain combines TRBV20-1 with TRBJ1-2; the D gene is possibly TRBD1 (5 bases). The V gene's germline CDR1 is DFQATT and CDR2 SNEGSKA (reference sequence). This CDR3 is built from 13 residues. Between the trimmed V and J ends, which lost 5 bases and 0 bases, there was a span of 10 bases.

This clonotype was found a few times. The rearrangement uses TRBV19 and TRBJ1-6; possibly TRBD1 for D (6 bases). V gave up 2 bases and J gave up 8 bases, with 10 bases separating them. The CDR3 covers 14 residues. Germline-derived CDR1 and CDR2 are LNHDA and SQIVND (reference sequence). The CDR3 loop reads CASSISRGDSPLHF. The CDR3 bases are TGTGCCAGTAGTATAAGTAGGGGGGATTCACCCCTCCACTTT.

This clonotype showed up many times. V gene TRBV20-1 combines with J gene TRBJ2-7; TRBD2 matches 8 bases. Germline V lookup: CDR1 DFQATT, CDR2 SNEGSKA (reference sequence). Germline trimming cut 1 base from V and 3 bases from J; bases unmatched to any gene: 5. The CDR3 has 14 residues. The CDR3 protein is CSARGGTSDYEQYF. The CDR3 bases are TGCAGTGCTAGAGGAGGGACTAGTGACTACGAGCAGTACTTC.

This chain uses TRBV2 with TRBJ1-2, with 9 positions matching TRBD1. CDR3 length: 14 residues. CDR1 and CDR2 (germline): SNHLY, FYNNEI. V trimming: 6 bases; J trimming: 2 bases; junction bases outside the gene matches: 4. This CDR3 is CASRGTGWNYGYTF. In nucleotides, the CDR3 is TGTGCCAGCAGAGGGACAGGGTGGAACTATGGCTACACCTTC.

This clonotype was detected a few times. The chain couples TRBV10-3 to TRBJ2-5; 9 bases are shared with TRBD2. The V gene's germline CDR1 is ENHRY and CDR2 SYGVKD. Trimming removed 2 bases from V and 3 bases from J; junction bases left unmatched: 1. The CDR3 has 14 residues. CDR3 protein: CAISEGLAKETQYF. CDR3 coding DNA: TGTGCCATCAGTGAGGGACTAGCGAAAGAGACCCAGTACTTC.

The chain combines TRBV2 with TRBJ2-5, with 9 bases fitting TRBD1. The CDR3 is 14 residues long. Germline-derived CDR1 and CDR2 are SNHLY and FYNNEI. V dropped 6 bases and J dropped 5; count of bases not matched to a gene: 7. The CDR3 bases are TGTGCCAGCAGCCCAGACAGGGGGTGGGAGACCCAGTACTTC. This gives the protein CASSPDRGWETQYF.

This clonotype was seen at least ten times. The chain carries TRBV11-2 and TRBJ2-5; 9 bases agree with TRBD1. Germline loops: CDR1 SGHAT, CDR2 FQNNGV. V lost 5 bases to trimming and J lost 4 bases; unmatched junction nucleotides: 8. CDR3 size: 15 residues. The CDR3 sequence: CASSLGTGKGETQYF. CDR3 coding DNA: TGTGCCAGCAGCCTAGGGACAGGGAAGGGAGAGACCCAGTACTTC.

The chain carries TRBV20-1 and TRBJ2-1; 14 bases agree with TRBD2. V dropped 6 bases and J dropped 5; count of bases not matched to a gene: 9. CDR3 length: 16 amino acids. Germline CDR1 DFQATT, CDR2 SNEGSKA (reference sequence). CDR3 coding DNA: TGCAGTGCCCCGACTAGCGGGGGGGTGTGGGACAATGAGCAGTTCTTC. Amino acids: CSAPTSGGVWDNEQFF.

This clonotype occurred once. The CDR3 sequence: CSARESRGNSYEQYF. The CDR3 coding sequence is TGCAGTGCTAGAGAGTCCAGGGGTAACTCCTACGAGCAGTACTTC. The chain couples TRBV20-1 to TRBJ2-7; perhaps TRBD1 as D (6 bases). The V end was cut by 0 bases, the J end by 0 bases, with 12 bases between. Germline CDR1 and CDR2: DFQATT and SNEGSKA (reference sequence). This CDR3 is built from 15 residues.

This chain links TRBV24-1 with TRBJ1-5; a possible D gene is TRBD1 (6 bases). Germline CDR1 KGHDR, CDR2 SFDVKD. V was pared by 3 bases and J by 7 bases, with 12 bases between. This CDR3 has 14 amino acids. CDR3 DNA: TGTGCCACCAGTGATCCGGGGGCAGGACAGCCCCAGCATTTT. Amino acid sequence: CATSDPGAGQPQHF.

In this sample, this clonotype turned up once. A junction boundary mismatches the germline segment, possibly from a read error. The chain employs TRBV29-1 and TRBJ1-4, with D possibly TRBD1 on 5 matching bases. CDR3 length equals 12 residues. Germline V gives CDR1 SQVTM, CDR2 ANQGSEA. CDR3 bases: TGCAGCGCGACAGTCCGTGATGAAAGACTGTTTTTT. Its translation is CSATVRDERLFF.

The chain joins TRBV5-5 to TRBJ2-3, with 7 bases identical to TRBD2. V was clipped by 0 bases and J by 4 bases; unmatched bases: 2. The CDR3 loop spans 14 amino acids. Germline CDR1 is SGHKS and CDR2 is YYEKEE (reference sequence). CDR3 in amino acids: CASSLDRGADTQYF. The CDR3 DNA is TGTGCCAGCAGCTTGGACCGGGGGGCAGATACGCAGTATTTT.

This chain joins TRBV19 and TRBJ2-7; 14 nucleotides line up with TRBD2. Germline CDR1 is LNHDA and CDR2 is SQIVND (reference sequence). The CDR3 covers 13 residues. As DNA, the CDR3 is TGTGGGACTAGCGGGGGGCGGGCCGGCGAGCAGTACTTC. It encodes CGTSGGRAGEQYF.

The rearrangement uses TRBV11-1 and TRBJ1-2; 10 bases match TRBD1. The trim removed 8 bases at V and 7 bases at J, leaving 16 bases unmatched. Germline CDR1 is SGHAT and CDR2 is FQDESV (reference sequence). This CDR3 comprises 16 residues. The CDR3 loop is CASRKGTGVPLGGYTF. CDR3 DNA sequence: TGTGCCAGCCGCAAGGGGACAGGGGTTCCTCTTGGTGGCTACACCTTC.